This T cell receptor beta chain is drawn from a study of human T cells and chemical hapten exposure. The wider study: Sensitizing treatment utilized 2% DPC over a 2 cm by 2 cm portion of upper inner arm skin. General study results and limits: Expanded TCRs clustered into significantly more large CDR3 similarity groups than controls, the analysis revealed.

This clonotype was observed a handful of times. Its antigen is currently unknown. The library attached unique molecular identifiers to individual cDNA molecules. Original methodology: There were a median of roughly 100,000 TCRs per sample, with a range from about 23,224 to 750,000. One entry per CDR3 protein results from TCRdb running MiXCR on the RACE reads. The authors' filters were not applied to this entry. The data show about 380,000 distinct CDR3 sequences, just under 6.5% seen once. As for time point: patch test 2, 6 weeks after DPC sensitization. Treatment in this sample: therapeutic diphenylcyclopropenone sensitization with weekly scalp DPC. The CDR3 length is 16 residues. V lost 5 bases and J 9 bases, leaving 22 bases between the germline ends. Germline V gene sequence: CDR1 MNHNY, CDR2 SVGAGI (reference sequence).

This sequence joins TRBV6-6 and TRBJ2-2, with a tentative D call TRBD2 (6 bases). The sequences come from whole blood, collected in connection with sensitization to the hapten diphenylcyclopropenone (DPC). This receptor was obtained from a woman aged 18 to 35 with alopecia areata. Some clones in this sample may be carry-over from other donors' samples. CDR3 bases: TGTGCCAGCAGTCCCCTCTTAGGAGGGGCCCACAGGGAGCTGTTTTTT. Its translation is CASSPLLGGAHRELFF.